The 14 T cell receptor beta chains listed next were all sequenced from one sample in a study of blood T cell repertoires in COVID-19. Produced via immunoSEQ multiplex PCR; TCRdb's table is partial and in-frame only. The sample lists 85,000 to 90,000 clones; about 82% were seen once. Sequencing was done on a sample of peripheral blood. These TCRs come from a human donor in a cohort sampled during active COVID-19.

The CDR3 here is CATSRDSRVGEDNTDTQYF. The CDR3 DNA reads as TGTGCCACCAGCAGAGATTCCAGGGTAGGGGAGGATAACACAGATACGCAGTATTTT. This chain links TRBV15 with TRBJ2-3; TRBD2 might be the D (6 bases). This CDR3 contains 19 residues. Trimming left V 0 bases short and J 2 bases short, with 21 bases between. Germline CDR1 LNHNV, CDR2 YYDKDF (reference sequence).

The gene calls are TRBV7-9 and TRBJ2-2; a weak D match, TRBD2 (6 bases). Germline lookup yields CDR1 SEHNR and CDR2 FQNEAQ (reference sequence). V was clipped by 3 bases and J by 4 bases, with 12 bases between them. The CDR3 runs 15 residues. The chain's CDR3 is CASSLVRERTGELFF. The CDR3 nucleotides read TGTGCCAGCAGCTTGGTCCGGGAGCGCACCGGGGAGCTGTTTTTT.

This rearrangement joins TRBV4-3 to TRBJ2-3; 13 positions agree with TRBD2. The germline gives CDR1 LGHNA, CDR2 YSLEER. The CDR3 consists of 13 residues. V was clipped by 1 base and J by 11 bases; unmatched bases: 0. The CDR3, as DNA: TGCGCCAGCAGCCAAGGGACTAGCGGGGGGCAGTATTTT. Its protein is CASSQGTSGGQYF.

This chain links TRBV11-2 with TRBJ1-6; 7 bases line up with TRBD1. In germline, CDR1 is SGHAT, CDR2 FQNNGV. The length of the CDR3 is 15 residues. After removal of 2 bases from V and 7 bases from J, the junction contained 5 bases not matched to a gene. For the CDR3, the DNA is TGTGCCAGCAGCTTAACCCCAGGGGGAAATTCACCCCTCCACTTT. Protein: CASSLTPGGNSPLHF.

V usage is TRBV2 and J usage is TRBJ1-6; 8 nucleotides agree with TRBD1. The J segment lost 4 bases and the V segment lost 3 bases, leaving 5 bases of the junction unmatched. CDR3 size: 16 residues. Germline loops: CDR1 SNHLY, CDR2 FYNNEI. Here the CDR3 reads CASSETDREYNSPLHF. The CDR3 coding sequence is TGTGCCAGCAGTGAGACGGACAGGGAATATAATTCACCCCTCCACTTT.

The chain combines TRBV7-9 with TRBJ1-1, with D possibly being TRBD1 (5 bases). The V gene's germline CDR1 is SEHNR and CDR2 FQNEAQ (reference sequence). Deletions cut 5 bases from V and 4 bases from J, with 11 bases between. This CDR3 is 13 amino acids long. Here the CDR3 DNA reads TGTGCCAGCAGCCCGTCAGGGTCCACTGAAGCTTTCTTT. Translation gives CASSPSGSTEAFF.

This chain links TRBV10-1 with TRBJ2-2, with TRBD2 as a possible D gene (6 bases). Germline CDR1 is WNHNN and CDR2 is SYGVQD (reference sequence). The CDR3 loop spans 15 amino acids. The ends were cut back, 3 bases at V and 5 bases at J, with 13 bases in the middle. The CDR3 nucleotides read TGCGCCAGCAGTGAAAGGTGGGGAGGAACCGGGGAGCTGTTTTTT. Protein: CASSERWGGTGELFF.

The genes are TRBV20-1 and TRBJ2-1, with 8 bases that match TRBD2. This CDR3 is 13 amino acids long. The V and J ends lost 3 bases and 7 bases, in that order; junction bases with no gene match: 5. CDR1 and CDR2 (germline): DFQATT, SNEGSKA (reference sequence). The CDR3: CSASGGGRNEQFF. As DNA, the CDR3 is TGCAGTGCTAGTGGCGGGGGGAGGAATGAGCAGTTCTTC.

The chain couples TRBV3-1 (or the pseudogene TRBV3-2) to TRBJ2-5; D is unresolved. The V gene lost 1 base and the J gene lost 4 bases, with 22 bases spanning the gap. In germline, CDR1 is LGHDT, CDR2 YNNKEL (reference sequence). The CDR3 has 18 residues. CDR3 in amino acids: CASSQGRHSRSFAETQYF. Written as DNA, the CDR3 is TGTGCCAGCAGCCAAGGACGACACTCCCGATCATTCGCAGAGACCCAGTACTTC.

This chain links TRBV28 with TRBJ2-7; 7 positions agree with TRBD2. Germline V gives CDR1 MDHEN, CDR2 SYDVKM. V gave up 6 bases and J gave up 4 bases; unmatched junction bases: 9. CDR3 size: 14 residues. The chain's CDR3 is CASRGGSLTYEQYF. Here the CDR3 DNA reads TGTGCCAGCAGAGGCGGGAGTCTTACTTACGAGCAGTACTTC.

The chain uses TRBV3-1 (or the pseudogene TRBV3-2) and TRBJ1-1, with D unresolved. From germline, CDR1 is LGHDT and CDR2 YNNKEL (reference sequence). V was cut by 3 bases and J by 1 base, with 12 bases left in between. This CDR3 is 15 amino acids long. The CDR3 coding sequence is TGTGCCAGCAGCCATAATCCGGACTGGAACACTGAAGCTTTCTTT. Its translation: CASSHNPDWNTEAFF.

In its sample, this clone ranks as medium-sized. The chain uses TRBV28 and TRBJ1-2; 7 bases are shared with TRBD1. After removal of 6 bases from V and 7 bases from J, the junction contained 8 bases not matched to a gene. Germline assignment: CDR1 MDHEN and CDR2 SYDVKM. The CDR3 length is 13 residues. The CDR3 region has the DNA TGTGCCAGCAGCTCCGGGACAGCGTCTGGCTACACCTTC. Its protein is CASSSGTASGYTF.

A single count supports this clone. The gene calls are TRBV6-6 and TRBJ2-5; 8 nucleotides match TRBD1. Germline V gene sequence: CDR1 MNHNY, CDR2 SVGAGI (reference sequence). The V and J ends lost 2 bases and 1 base, in that order; junction bases with no gene match: 3. CDR3 length: 15 amino acids. CDR3 nucleotide sequence: TGTGCCAGCAGTTACCAAGGGACAGGCCAAGAGACCCAGTACTTC. It codes for CASSYQGTGQETQYF.

The rearrangement joins TRBV9 to TRBJ1-4; D uncertain. The ends were cut back, 4 bases at V and 7 bases at J, with 11 bases in the middle. The length of the CDR3 is 13 residues. CDR1 is SGDLS, CDR2 YYNGEE, per germline. Here the CDR3 DNA reads TGTGCCAGCAGCCCGGGAGGTAGTGAAAAACTGTTTTTT. Its protein is CASSPGGSEKLFF.